This T cell receptor beta chain was captured in a study of blood T cells in healthy people across ages. Healthy Caucasian individuals from Russia aged roughly 6 to 90 served as donors. The CDR3 has 14 amino acids. Per the germline V gene, CDR1 is MNHEY and CDR2 is SMNVEV (reference sequence). V gave up 4 bases and J gave up 1 base, with 11 bases separating them. Sample-barcoded 5' priming and a J-beta primer mix drove a second PCR of 7 to 11 cycles. TCRdb recomputed calls from the 5' RACE reads with MiXCR, one row per CDR3 protein. This sample has 800,000 or so distinct CDR3 sequences, with around 25% found just once. These same data were also listed under a study on T cells of mothers and their children.

Input material: blood. The chain is built from TRBV27 and TRBJ2-7; D is unclear. The source is a boy between 10 and 17 years old in good health. The CDR3 DNA is TGTGCCAGCAGTTGGCGAAGGGAATCCTACGAGCAGTACTTC. It translates to CASSWRRESYEQYF.